The 4 T cell receptor beta chains below come from one sample, sequenced in a study of response to subunit inactivated influenza vaccine. One entry per CDR3 protein results from TCRdb running MiXCR on the RT-PCR reads. The table has under 800,000 distinct CDR3 sequences, about 14% seen once. The sample consisted of PBMCs from blood, taken approximately 15 days before vaccination. These receptors originate from a man in his forties or fifties who received an inactivated influenza vaccine.

The V call is TRBV20-1, the J call TRBJ2-7, with D perhaps matching TRBD1 or TRBD2 (5 bases each). This CDR3 region has 13 residues. Deletions cut 6 bases from V and 5 bases from J, with 17 bases between. Germline loops: CDR1 DFQATT, CDR2 SNEGSKA (reference sequence). The CDR3 loop is CSAPPPGTHEQYF. The CDR3 DNA is TGCAGTGCACCCCCCCCCGGGACCCACGAGCAGTACTTC.

This clonotype occurred many times. The V and J genes are TRBV28 and TRBJ1-5; D unresolved. This CDR3 is 11 amino acids long. Germline-derived CDR1 and CDR2 are MDHEN and SYDVKM. V was clipped by 3 bases and J by 5 bases, with 2 bases between them. CDR3 residues: CASSLHQPQHF. In DNA form, the CDR3 reads TGTGCCAGCAGTTTGCATCAGCCCCAGCATTTT.

This clonotype has at least ten counts. The chain joins TRBV6-1 to TRBJ2-2; TRBD1 agrees at 12 bases. Trimming cost V 2 bases and J 6 bases; bases outside gene matches: 4. The CDR3 has 16 amino acids. The V gene's germline CDR1 is MNHNS and CDR2 SASEGT. CDR3 protein: CASSELGQGAAGELFF. The CDR3 DNA is TGTGCCAGCAGTGAATTGGGACAGGGGGCTGCCGGGGAGCTGTTTTTT.

This clonotype was observed a handful of times. The chain employs TRBV5-1 and TRBJ2-3, with TRBD1 identical over 7 bases. The CDR3 extends over 15 amino acids. The V and J ends lost 1 base and 2 bases, in that order; junction bases with no gene match: 4. The germline gives CDR1 SGHRS, CDR2 YFSETQ. DNA for the CDR3: TGCGCCAGCAGCTTGACAGAGGGGGCCACAGATACGCAGTATTTT. This sequence encodes CASSLTEGATDTQYF.